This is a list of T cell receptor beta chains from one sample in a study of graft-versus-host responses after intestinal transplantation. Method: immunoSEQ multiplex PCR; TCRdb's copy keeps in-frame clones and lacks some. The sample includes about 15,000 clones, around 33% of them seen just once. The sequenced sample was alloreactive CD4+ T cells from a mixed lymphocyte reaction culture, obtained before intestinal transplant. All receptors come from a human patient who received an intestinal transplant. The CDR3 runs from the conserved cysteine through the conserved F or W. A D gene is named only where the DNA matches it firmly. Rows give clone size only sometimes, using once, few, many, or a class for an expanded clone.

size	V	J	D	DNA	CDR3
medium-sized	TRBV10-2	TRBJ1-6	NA	TGCGCCAGCAGTCAGTCTTACTCCTATAATTCACCCCTCCACTTT	CASSQSYSYNSPLHF
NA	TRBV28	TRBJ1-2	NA	TGTGCCAGCAGTTTGGGGGGTTATGGCTACACCTTC	CASSLGGYGYTF
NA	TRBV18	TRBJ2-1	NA	TGTGCCAGCTCACCACAGACGACAGCCTACAATGAGCAGTTCTTC	CASSPQTTAYNEQFF
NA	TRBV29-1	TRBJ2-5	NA	TGCAGCGTTTCTATTTCCCAAGAGACCCAGTACTTC	CSVSISQETQYF
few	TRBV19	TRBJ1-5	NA	TGTGCCAGTAGTCCAGGACGGTTCGGCTATAGCAATCAGCCCCAGCATTTT	CASSPGRFGYSNQPQHF
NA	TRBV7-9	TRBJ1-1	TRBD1	TGTGCCAGCAGCTTAGGGGACAGGGGCAACACTGAAGCTTTCTTT	CASSLGDRGNTEAFF
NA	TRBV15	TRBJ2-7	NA	TGTGCCACCAGCAGAGGACTAGTCTACGAGCAGTACTTC	CATSRGLVYEQYF
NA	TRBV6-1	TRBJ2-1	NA	TGTGCCAGCAGTTATCTCTACTACAATGAGCAGTTCTTC	CASSYLYYNEQFF
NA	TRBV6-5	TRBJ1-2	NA	TGTGCCAGCAGCCGGGGCGGAGGGTATGGCTACACCTTC	CASSRGGGYGYTF
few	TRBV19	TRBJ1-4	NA	TGTGCCAGTAGTCCGCCTGGGAGCGGCCCCACCAATTATGAAAAACTGTTTTTT	CASSPPGSGPTNYEKLFF
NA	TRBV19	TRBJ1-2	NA	TGTGCCAGTAGTATAGGTCGGAGCTATGGCTACACCTTC	CASSIGRSYGYTF
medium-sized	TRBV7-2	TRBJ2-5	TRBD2	TGTGCCAGCACCTTGTTAGGGGGGACTAGCGGGCAAGAGACCCAGTACTTC	CASTLLGGTSGQETQYF
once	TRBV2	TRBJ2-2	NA	TGTGCCAACAGGGCGGGGTCCGGGGAGCTGTTTTTT	CANRAGSGELFF
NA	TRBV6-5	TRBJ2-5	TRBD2	TGTGCCAGCAGTTACTCAACGGGGGGGGAGACCCAGTACTTC	CASSYSTGGETQYF
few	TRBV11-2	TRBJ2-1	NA	TGTGCCAGCAGCTTAGATGGGCCTATATATGAGCAGTTCTTC	CASSLDGPIYEQFF
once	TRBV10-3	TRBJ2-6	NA	TGTGCCATCAGGGCGGGTAGTGGGGCCAACGTCCTGACTTTC	CAIRAGSGANVLTF
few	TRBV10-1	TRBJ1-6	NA	TGCGCCAGCAGTGAGTCGTTATACTCACCCCTCCACTTT	CASSESLYSPLHF
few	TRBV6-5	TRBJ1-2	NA	TGTGCCAGCTGCCCTCCAGGGGAGGGCTACACCTTC	CASCPPGEGYTF
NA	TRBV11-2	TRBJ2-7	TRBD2	TGTGCCAGCAGACATAGCGGGAACCTCGGCTACGAGCAGTACTTC	CASRHSGNLGYEQYF
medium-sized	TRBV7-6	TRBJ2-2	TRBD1	TGTGCCAGCAAGGGACAGCCTACGGACACCGGGGAGCTGTTTTTT	CASKGQPTDTGELFF
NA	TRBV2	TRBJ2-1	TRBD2	TGTGCCAGCAGTGAAGCGCGTAGCGGGAGGGGGGGGCCCTACAATGAGCAGTTCTTC	CASSEARSGRGGPYNEQFF
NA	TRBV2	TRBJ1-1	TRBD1	TGTGCCAGCAGACGGGACAGGGGTGGTGGAACTGAAGCTTTCTTT	CASRRDRGGGTEAFF
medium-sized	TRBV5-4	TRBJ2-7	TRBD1	TGTGCCAGCAGCCGTACCGGGACAGGGTCCCACGAGCAGTACTTC	CASSRTGTGSHEQYF
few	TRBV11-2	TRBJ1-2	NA	TGTGCCAGCAGCTCCCGGGTACTCTATGGCTACACCTTC	CASSSRVLYGYTF
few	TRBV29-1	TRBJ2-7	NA	TGCAGCGTTGAAGCTAACACCTACGAGCAGTACTTC	CSVEANTYEQYF
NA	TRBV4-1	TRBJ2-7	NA	TGCGCCAGCAGCCCAGGCCGGGGGGAGCAGTACTTC	CASSPGRGEQYF
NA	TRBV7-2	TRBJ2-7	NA	TGTGCCAGCAGCAGCTTAGTGGCCGAGCAGTACTTC	CASSSLVAEQYF
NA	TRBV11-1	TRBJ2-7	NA	TGTGCCAGCAGCCTCAAGGGGGATTACGAGCAGTACTTC	CASSLKGDYEQYF
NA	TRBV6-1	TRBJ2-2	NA	TGTGCCAGCAGGGGGGACACCGGGGAGCTGTTTTTT	CASRGDTGELFF
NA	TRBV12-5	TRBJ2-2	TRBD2	TGTGCTAGTGGTCTGTGGGGGACCGGACTAGCGGGGGCCGGGGAGCTGTTTTTT	CASGLWGTGLAGAGELFF
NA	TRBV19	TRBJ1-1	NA	TGTGCCAGTAGCCAAGGTGGAATGAACACTGAAGCTTTCTTT	CASSQGGMNTEAFF
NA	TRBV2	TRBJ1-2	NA	TGTGCCAGCAGTTCGTCAGGGGTAGGCTATGGCTACACCTTC	CASSSSGVGYGYTF
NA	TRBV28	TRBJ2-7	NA	TGTGCCAGCAGTTTTCAATGGGAGCAGTACTTC	CASSFQWEQYF